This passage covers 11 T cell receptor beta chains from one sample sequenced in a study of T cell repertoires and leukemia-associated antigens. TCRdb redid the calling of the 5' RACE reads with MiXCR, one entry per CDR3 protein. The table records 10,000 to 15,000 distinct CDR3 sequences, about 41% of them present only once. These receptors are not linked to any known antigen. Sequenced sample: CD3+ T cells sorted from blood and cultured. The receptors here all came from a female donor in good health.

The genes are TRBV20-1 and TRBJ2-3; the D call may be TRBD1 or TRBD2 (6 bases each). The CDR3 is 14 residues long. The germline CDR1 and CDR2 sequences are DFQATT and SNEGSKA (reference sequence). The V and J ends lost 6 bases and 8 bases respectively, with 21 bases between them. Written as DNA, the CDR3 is TGCAGTGCCGGGGGCGGCGGTGGAGCGGGTACGCAGTATTTT. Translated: CSAGGGGGAGTQYF.

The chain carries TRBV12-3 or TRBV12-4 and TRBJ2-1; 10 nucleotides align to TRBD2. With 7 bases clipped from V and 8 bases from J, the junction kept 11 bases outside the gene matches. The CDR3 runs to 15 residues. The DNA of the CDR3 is TGTGCCAGCACCTCTAGCGGGAGATTTAAACATGAGCAGTTCTTC. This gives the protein CASTSSGRFKHEQFF.

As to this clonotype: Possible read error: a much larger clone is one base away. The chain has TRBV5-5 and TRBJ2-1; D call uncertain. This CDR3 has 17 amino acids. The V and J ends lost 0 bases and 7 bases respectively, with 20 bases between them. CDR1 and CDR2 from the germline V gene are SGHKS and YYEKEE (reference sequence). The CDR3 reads CASSLEPSLPSLNEQFF. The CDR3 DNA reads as TGTGCCAGCAGCTTGGAGCCCTCCCTACCGTCGTTGAATGAGCAGTTCTTC.

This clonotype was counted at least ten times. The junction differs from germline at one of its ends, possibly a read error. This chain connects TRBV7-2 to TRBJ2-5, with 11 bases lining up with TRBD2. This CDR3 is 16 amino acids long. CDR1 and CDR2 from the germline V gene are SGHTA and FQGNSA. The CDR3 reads CASSLGANPSGRTWNF. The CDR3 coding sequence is TGTGCCAGCAGCTTAGGAGCGAATCCTAGCGGGAGGACTTGGAACTTC.

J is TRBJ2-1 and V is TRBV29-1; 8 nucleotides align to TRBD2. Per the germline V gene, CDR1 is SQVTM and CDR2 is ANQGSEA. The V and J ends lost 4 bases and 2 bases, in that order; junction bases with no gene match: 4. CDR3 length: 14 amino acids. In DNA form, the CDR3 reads TGCAGCGTTGTTCATAGCGGGGCCTACAATGAGCAGTTCTTC. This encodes CSVVHSGAYNEQFF.

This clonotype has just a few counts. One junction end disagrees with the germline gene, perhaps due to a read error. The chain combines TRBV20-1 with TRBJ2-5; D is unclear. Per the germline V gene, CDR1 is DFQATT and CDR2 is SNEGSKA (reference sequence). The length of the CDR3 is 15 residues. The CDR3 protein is CSARDSRVPQETQCF. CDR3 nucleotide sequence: TGCAGTGCTAGAGATTCCCGAGTCCCTCAGGAGACCCAGTGCTTC.

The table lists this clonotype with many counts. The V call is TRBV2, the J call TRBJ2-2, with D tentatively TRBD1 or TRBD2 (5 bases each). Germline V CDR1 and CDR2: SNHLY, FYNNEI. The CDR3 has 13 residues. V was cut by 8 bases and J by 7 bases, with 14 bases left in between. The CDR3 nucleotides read TGTGCCAGCGGCGCCCGGGGCCTCGGGGAGCTGTTTTTT. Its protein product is CASGARGLGELFF.

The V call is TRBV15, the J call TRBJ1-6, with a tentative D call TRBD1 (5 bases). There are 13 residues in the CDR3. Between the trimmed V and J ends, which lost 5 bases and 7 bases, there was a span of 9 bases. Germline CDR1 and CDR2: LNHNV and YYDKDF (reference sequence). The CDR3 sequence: CATSPRQNSPLHF. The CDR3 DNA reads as TGTGCCACCAGCCCTCGACAGAATTCACCCCTCCACTTT.

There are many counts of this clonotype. The CDR3 DNA reads TGTGCCAGCAGCCTCCTGGACAGGGGAGAGACCCAGTACTTC. Protein product: CASSLLDRGETQYF. The chain couples TRBV7-9 to TRBJ2-5, with TRBD1 matching 9 bases. After removal of 5 bases from V and 4 bases from J, the junction contained 5 bases not matched to a gene. The CDR3 has 14 residues. Germline CDR1 and CDR2: SEHNR and FQNEAQ (reference sequence).

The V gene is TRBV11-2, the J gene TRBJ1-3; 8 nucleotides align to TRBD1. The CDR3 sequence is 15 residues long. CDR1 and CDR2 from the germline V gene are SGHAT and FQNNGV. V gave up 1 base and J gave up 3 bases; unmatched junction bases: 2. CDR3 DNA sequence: TGTGCCAGCAGCTTAGGAGGGACAGGTGGAAACACCATATATTTT. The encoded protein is CASSLGGTGGNTIYF.

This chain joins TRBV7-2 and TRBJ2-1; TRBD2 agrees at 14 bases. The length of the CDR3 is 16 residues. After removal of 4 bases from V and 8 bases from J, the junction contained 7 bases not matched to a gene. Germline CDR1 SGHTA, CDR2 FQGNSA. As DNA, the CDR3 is TGTGCCAGCAGCTCGGTCGGGACTAGCGGGAGCCATGAGCAGTTCTTC. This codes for CASSSVGTSGSHEQFF.